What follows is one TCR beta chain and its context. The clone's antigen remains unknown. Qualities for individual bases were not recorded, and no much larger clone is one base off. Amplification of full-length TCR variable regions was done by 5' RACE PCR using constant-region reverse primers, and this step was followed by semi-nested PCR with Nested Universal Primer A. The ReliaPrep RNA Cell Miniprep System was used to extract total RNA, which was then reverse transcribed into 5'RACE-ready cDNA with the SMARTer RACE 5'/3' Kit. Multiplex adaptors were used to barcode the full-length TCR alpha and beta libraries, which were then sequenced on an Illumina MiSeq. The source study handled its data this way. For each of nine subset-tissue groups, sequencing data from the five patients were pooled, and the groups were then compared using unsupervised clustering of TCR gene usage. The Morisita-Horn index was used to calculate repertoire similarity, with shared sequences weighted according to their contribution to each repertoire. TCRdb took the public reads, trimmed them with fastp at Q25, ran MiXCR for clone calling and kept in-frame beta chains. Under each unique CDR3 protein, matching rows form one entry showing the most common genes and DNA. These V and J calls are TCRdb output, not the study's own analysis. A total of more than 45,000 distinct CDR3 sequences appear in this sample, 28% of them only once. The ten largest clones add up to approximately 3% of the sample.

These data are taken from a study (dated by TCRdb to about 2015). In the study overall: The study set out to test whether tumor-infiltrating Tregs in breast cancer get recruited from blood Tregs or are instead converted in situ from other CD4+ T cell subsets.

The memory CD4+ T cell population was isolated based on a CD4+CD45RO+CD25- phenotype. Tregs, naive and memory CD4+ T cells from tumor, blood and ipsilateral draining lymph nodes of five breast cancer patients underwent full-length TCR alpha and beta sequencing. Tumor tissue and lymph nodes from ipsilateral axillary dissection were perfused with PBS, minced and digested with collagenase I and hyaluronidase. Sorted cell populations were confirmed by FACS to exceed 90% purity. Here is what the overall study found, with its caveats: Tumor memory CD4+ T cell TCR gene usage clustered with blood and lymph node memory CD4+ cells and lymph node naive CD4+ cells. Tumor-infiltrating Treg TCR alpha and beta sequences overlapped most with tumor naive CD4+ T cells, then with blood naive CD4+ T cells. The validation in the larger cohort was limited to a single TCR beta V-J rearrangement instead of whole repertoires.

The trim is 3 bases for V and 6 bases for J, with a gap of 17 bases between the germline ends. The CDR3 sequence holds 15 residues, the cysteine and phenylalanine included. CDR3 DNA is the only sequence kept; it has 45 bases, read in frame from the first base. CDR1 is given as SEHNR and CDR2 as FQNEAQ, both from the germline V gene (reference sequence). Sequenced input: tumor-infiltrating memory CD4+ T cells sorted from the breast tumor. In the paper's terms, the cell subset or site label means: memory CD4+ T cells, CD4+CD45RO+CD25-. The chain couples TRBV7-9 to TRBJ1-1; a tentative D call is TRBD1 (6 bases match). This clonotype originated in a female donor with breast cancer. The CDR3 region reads CASSLGIGGAPEAFF. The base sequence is TGTGCCAGCAGCTTGGGGATCGGGGGGGCGCCTGAAGCTTTCTTT. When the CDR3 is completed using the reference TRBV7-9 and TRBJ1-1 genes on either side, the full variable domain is DTGVSQNPRHKITKRGQNVTFRCDPISEHNRLYWYRQTLGQGPEFLTYFQNEAQLEKSRLLSDRFSAERPKGSFSTLEIQRTEQGDSAMYLCASSLGIGGAPEAFFGQGTRLTVV.